A single sample is the source of the 18 T cell receptor beta chains below, sequenced in a study of T cell repertoires in cytomegalovirus infection. Antigens for these TCRs are unknown. TCRdb re-called the reads with MiXCR, one entry per CDR3 protein. The data show roughly 860,000 distinct CDR3 sequences, 32% seen once. The material was cultured CD8+ T cells from PBMCs, obtained from culture after CMV antigen stimulation. Receptor source: a human donor in good health (CMV status not recorded). Some clones in this sample may be carry-over from other donors' samples.

The CDR3 loop is CASSFTGTGGEAFF. The CDR3 DNA reads TGTGCCAGCAGCTTCACCGGGACAGGGGGTGAAGCTTTCTTT. The V call is TRBV7-3, the J call TRBJ1-1, with 11 bases matching TRBD1. Germline V gene sequence: CDR1 SGHTA, CDR2 FQGTGA. V lost 3 bases and J lost 7; bases outside the gene matches: 4. The CDR3 is made up of 14 amino acids.

V gene TRBV12-3 or TRBV12-4 combines with J gene TRBJ1-6; D uncertain. The V gene lost 6 bases and the J gene lost 9 bases, with 12 bases spanning the gap. This CDR3 region has 13 residues. The CDR3 bases are TGTGCCAGCAGCGATCGACGGACTTCACCCCTCCACTTT. This translates into CASSDRRTSPLHF.

The V call is TRBV19, the J call TRBJ1-4; 7 nucleotides agree with TRBD1. The germline V gene encodes CDR1 LNHDA and CDR2 SQIVND (reference sequence). This CDR3 contains 14 residues. V trimming: 5 bases; J trimming: 5 bases; junction bases outside the gene matches: 5. CDR3 DNA sequence: TGTGCCAGTAGTCAAGGGGGCATAAATGAAAAACTGTTTTTT. It translates to CASSQGGINEKLFF.

The rearrangement joins TRBV7-6 to TRBJ2-5; 8 positions agree with TRBD1. The germline V gene has CDR1 SGHVS and CDR2 FNYEAQ. V was clipped by 6 bases and J by 1 base; unmatched bases: 7. This CDR3 comprises 15 residues. The CDR3 sequence is CASREGQDVQETQYF. CDR3 DNA: TGTGCCAGCAGGGAGGGACAGGACGTCCAAGAGACCCAGTACTTC.

V and J are TRBV19 and TRBJ2-3; 7 bases agree with TRBD1. CDR1 is LNHDA and CDR2 is SQIVND in the germline V gene (reference sequence). CDR3 length: 14 amino acids. V was pared by 3 bases and J by 1 base, with 1 base of the junction left unmatched. This chain's CDR3 is CASSITGGTDTQYF. CDR3 DNA: TGTGCCAGTAGTATTACAGGGGGCACAGATACGCAGTATTTT. The entire variable domain, with the rest obtained from reference TRBV19 and TRBJ2-3, is as follows: DGGITQSPKYLFRKEGQNVTLSCEQNLNHDAMYWYRQDPGQGLRLIYYSQIVNDFQKGDIAEGYSVSREKKESFPLTVTSAQKNPTAFYLCASSITGGTDTQYFGPGTRLTVL.

V gene TRBV6-5 combines with J gene TRBJ2-7; weak D call: TRBD2 (5 bases). Per germline, CDR1 MNHEY and CDR2 SVGAGI. The CDR3 contains 13 residues. V lost 2 bases and J 2 bases, leaving 7 bases between the germline ends. The CDR3 spells CASSYREPYEQYF. In DNA, the CDR3 is TGTGCCAGCAGTTACAGGGAGCCCTACGAGCAGTACTTC.

This clonotype turned up a few times. The chain employs TRBV20-1 and TRBJ2-7, with TRBD2 matching over 11 bases. The V and J ends lost 5 bases and 3 bases, in that order; junction bases with no gene match: 6. The CDR3 runs to 14 residues. The germline CDR1 and CDR2 sequences are DFQATT and SNEGSKA (reference sequence). In DNA, the CDR3 is TGCAGTGCTGCACTAGCGGGGGCCCTCTACGAGCAGTACGTC. Amino acids: CSAALAGALYEQYV.

V gene TRBV27 combines with J gene TRBJ1-1; 7 nucleotides line up with TRBD1. Germline V gene sequence: CDR1 MNHEY, CDR2 SMNVEV (reference sequence). The CDR3 is 16 residues long. J lost 1 base, V lost 5 bases, and 10 bases had no gene match. CDR3 residues: CASSLTRGAANTEAFF. Here the CDR3 DNA reads TGTGCCAGCAGTCTAACCAGGGGGGCTGCGAACACTGAAGCTTTCTTT.

The chain recombines TRBV10-2 with TRBJ2-1; D is perhaps TRBD1 (5 bases). Germline V gene data show CDR1 as WSHSY and CDR2 as SAAADI. V dropped 4 bases and J dropped 0 bases, with 13 bases sitting between them. This CDR3 has 16 residues. The CDR3 spells CASSGTSPSSYNEQFF. The DNA for the CDR3 is TGCGCCAGCAGTGGGACATCTCCCAGCTCCTACAATGAGCAGTTCTTC.

A few counts support this clonotype. The V gene is TRBV5-4, the J gene TRBJ1-2; 12 bases match TRBD1. This CDR3 is 16 amino acids long. The germline V gene encodes CDR1 SGHNT and CDR2 YYREEE (reference sequence). V trimming: 4 bases; J trimming: 3 bases; junction bases outside the gene matches: 7. The DNA for the CDR3 is TGTGCCAGCAGCGGGGGGGGGACAGGGGGCGACTATGGCTACACCTTC. Translating gives CASSGGGTGGDYGYTF.

The gene calls are TRBV27 and TRBJ2-1, with TRBD2 matching 10 bases. The CDR3 is 14 residues long. Germline V CDR1 and CDR2: MNHEY, SMNVEV (reference sequence). V lost 7 bases, J lost 4 bases, and 4 bases stayed unmatched. CDR3 amino acids: CASKGLAAYNEQFF. The DNA for the CDR3 is TGTGCCAGCAAAGGACTAGCGGCTTACAATGAGCAGTTCTTC.

This clonotype was found many times. This chain joins TRBV19 and TRBJ1-2, with unresolved D. The CDR3 has 14 amino acids. Trimming took off 3 bases at V and 4 bases at J, with 12 bases between the two ends. Germline V lookup: CDR1 LNHDA, CDR2 SQIVND (reference sequence). The CDR3 loop is CASSIDTGGYGYTF. CDR3 DNA: TGTGCCAGTAGTATTGACACCGGCGGCTATGGCTACACCTTC.

This chain connects TRBV7-9 to TRBJ2-7; D uncertain. CDR1 and CDR2 (germline): SEHNR, FQNEAQ (reference sequence). The CDR3 is made up of 14 amino acids. Trimming removed 1 base at V and 5 bases at J, with 12 bases between. This CDR3 reads CASSLEGLGHEQYF. Here the CDR3 DNA reads TGTGCCAGCAGCTTAGAAGGGTTGGGCCACGAGCAGTACTTC.

This clonotype was counted only a few times. This sequence joins TRBV18 and TRBJ2-7, with D hard to call. This CDR3 has 11 residues. The V end lost 6 bases, the J end lost 2 bases, and 5 bases lay between the germline ends. CDR1 is KGHSH and CDR2 is LQKENI in the germline V gene. The CDR3 nucleotides read TGTGCCAGCTCTCCCGCCTACGAGCAGTACGTC. Protein sequence: CASSPAYEQYV.

The J gene is TRBJ2-3, the V gene TRBV20-1, with 10 bases matching TRBD1. CDR3 size: 13 residues. J was trimmed by 6 bases and V by 3 bases; bases with no gene match: 3. CDR1 and CDR2 (germline): DFQATT, SNEGSKA (reference sequence). Written as DNA, the CDR3 is TGCAGTGCTAGTGACAGGGGGCAGGATACGCAGTATTTT. Encoded protein: CSASDRGQDTQYF.

V and J are TRBV29-1 and TRBJ1-2, with D unresolved. Trimming took 3 bases from V and 4 from J, leaving 12 bases between them. Germline lookup yields CDR1 SQVTM and CDR2 ANQGSEA. The CDR3 runs 13 residues. CDR3 in amino acids: CSVEVDGLYGYTF. CDR3 sequence (DNA): TGCAGCGTTGAGGTAGACGGACTCTATGGCTACACCTTC. Supplemented by reference TRBV29-1 and TRBJ1-2, the full variable domain reads SAVISQKPSRDICQRGTSLTIQCQVDSQVTMMFWYRQQPGQSLTLIATANQGSEATYESGFVIDKFPISRPNLTFSTLTVSNMSPEDSSIYLCSVEVDGLYGYTFGSGTRLTVV.

This clonotype has only a few counts. The CDR3 loop is CASSSTPGRDTGELFF. DNA for the CDR3: TGTGCCAGCAGCTCCACCCCTGGACGGGATACCGGGGAGCTGTTTTTT. The V and J genes are TRBV7-9 and TRBJ2-2, with D perhaps matching TRBD2 (5 bases). V dropped 4 bases and J dropped 5 bases, with 17 bases sitting between them. This CDR3 is 16 amino acids long. Germline lookup yields CDR1 SEHNR and CDR2 FQNEAQ (reference sequence).

The rearrangement uses TRBV12-3 or TRBV12-4 and TRBJ2-3; tentatively, D is TRBD2 (5 bases). Trimming left V 10 bases short and J 2 bases short, with 16 bases between. The CDR3 extends over 14 amino acids. CDR3 loop: CAILDLASTDTQYF. CDR3 coding DNA: TGTGCCATACTCGATCTAGCCTCCACAGATACGCAGTATTTT.